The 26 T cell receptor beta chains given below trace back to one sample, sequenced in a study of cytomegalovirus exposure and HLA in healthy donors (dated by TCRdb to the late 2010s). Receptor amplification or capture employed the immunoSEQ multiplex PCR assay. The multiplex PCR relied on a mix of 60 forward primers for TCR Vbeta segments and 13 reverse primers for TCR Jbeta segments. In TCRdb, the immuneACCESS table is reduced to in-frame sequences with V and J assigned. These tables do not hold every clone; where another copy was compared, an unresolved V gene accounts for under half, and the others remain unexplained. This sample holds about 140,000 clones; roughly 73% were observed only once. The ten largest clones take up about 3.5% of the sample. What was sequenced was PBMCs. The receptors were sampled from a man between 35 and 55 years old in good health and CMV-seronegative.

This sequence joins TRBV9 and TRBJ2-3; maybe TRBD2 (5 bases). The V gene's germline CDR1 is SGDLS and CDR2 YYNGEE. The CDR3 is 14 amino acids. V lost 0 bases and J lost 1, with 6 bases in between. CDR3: CASSVARGTDTQYF. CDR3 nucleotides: TGTGCCAGCAGCGTAGCGCGGGGCACAGATACGCAGTATTTT.

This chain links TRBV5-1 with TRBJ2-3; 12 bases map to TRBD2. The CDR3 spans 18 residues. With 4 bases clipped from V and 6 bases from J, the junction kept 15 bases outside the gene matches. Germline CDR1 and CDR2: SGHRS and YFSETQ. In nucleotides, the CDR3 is TGCGCCAGCAGCGAAGGACTAGCGGGGCTACTACCACAGGATACGCAGTATTTT. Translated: CASSEGLAGLLPQDTQYF.

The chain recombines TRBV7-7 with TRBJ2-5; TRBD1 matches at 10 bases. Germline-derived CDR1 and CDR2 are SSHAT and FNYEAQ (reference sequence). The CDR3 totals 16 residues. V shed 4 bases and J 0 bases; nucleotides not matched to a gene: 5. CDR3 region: CASSSGTGVYQETQYF. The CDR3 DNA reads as TGTGCCAGCAGCTCTGGGACAGGGGTTTACCAAGAGACCCAGTACTTC.

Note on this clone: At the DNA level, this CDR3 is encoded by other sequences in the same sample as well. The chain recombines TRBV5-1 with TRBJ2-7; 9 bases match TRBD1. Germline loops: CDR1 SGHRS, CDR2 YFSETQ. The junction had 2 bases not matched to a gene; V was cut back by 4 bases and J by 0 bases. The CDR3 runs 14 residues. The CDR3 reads CASSPTGGSYEQYF. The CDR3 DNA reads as TGCGCCAGCAGCCCGACAGGGGGCTCCTACGAGCAGTACTTC.

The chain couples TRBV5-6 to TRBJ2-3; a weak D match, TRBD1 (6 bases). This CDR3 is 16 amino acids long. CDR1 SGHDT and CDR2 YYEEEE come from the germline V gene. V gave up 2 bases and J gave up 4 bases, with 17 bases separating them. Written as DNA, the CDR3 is TGTGCCAGCAGCTTTGGCGTCAGGGGATTCGCAGATACGCAGTATTTT. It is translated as CASSFGVRGFADTQYF. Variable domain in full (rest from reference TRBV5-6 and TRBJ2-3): DAGVTQSPTHLIKTRGQQVTLRCSPKSGHDTVSWYQQALGQGPQFIFQYYEEEERQRGNFPDRFSGHQFPNYSSELNVNALLLGDSALYLCASSFGVRGFADTQYFGPGTRLTVL.

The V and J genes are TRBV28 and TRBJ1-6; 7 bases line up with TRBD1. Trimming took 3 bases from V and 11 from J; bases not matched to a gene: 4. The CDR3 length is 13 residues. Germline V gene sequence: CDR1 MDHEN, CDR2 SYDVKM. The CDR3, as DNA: TGTGCCAGCAGTTTTAGGGACAGAGCACCCCTCCACTTT. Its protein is CASSFRDRAPLHF.

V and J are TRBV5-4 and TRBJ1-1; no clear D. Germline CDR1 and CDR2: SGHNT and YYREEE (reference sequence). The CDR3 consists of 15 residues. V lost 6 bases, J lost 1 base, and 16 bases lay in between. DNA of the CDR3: TGTGCCAGCACCTCGCCAGACTTGGGGAACACTGAAGCTTTCTTT. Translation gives CASTSPDLGNTEAFF.

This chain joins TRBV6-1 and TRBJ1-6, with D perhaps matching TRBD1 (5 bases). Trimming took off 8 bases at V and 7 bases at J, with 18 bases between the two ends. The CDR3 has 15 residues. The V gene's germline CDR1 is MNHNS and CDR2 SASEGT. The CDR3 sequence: CASGGLGGVNSPLHF. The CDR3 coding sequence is TGTGCCAGCGGGGGTCTGGGAGGGGTGAATTCACCCCTCCACTTT.

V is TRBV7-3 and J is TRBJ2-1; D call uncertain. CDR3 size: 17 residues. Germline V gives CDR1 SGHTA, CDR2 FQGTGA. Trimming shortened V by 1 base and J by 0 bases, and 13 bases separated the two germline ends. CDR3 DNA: TGTGCCAGCAGCTTAAATGGTGGGCTATACTCCTACAATGAGCAGTTCTTC. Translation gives CASSLNGGLYSYNEQFF. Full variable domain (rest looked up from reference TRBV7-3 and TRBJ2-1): GAGVSQTPSNKVTEKGKYVELRCDPISGHTALYWYRQSLGQGPEFLIYFQGTGAADDSGLPNDRFFAVRPEGSVSTLKIQRTERGDSAVYLCASSLNGGLYSYNEQFFGPGTRLTVL.

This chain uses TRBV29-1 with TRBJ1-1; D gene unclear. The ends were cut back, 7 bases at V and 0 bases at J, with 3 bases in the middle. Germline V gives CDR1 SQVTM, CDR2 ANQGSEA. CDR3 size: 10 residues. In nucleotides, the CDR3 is TGCAGCGCCTTGAACACTGAAGCTTTCTTT. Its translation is CSALNTEAFF.

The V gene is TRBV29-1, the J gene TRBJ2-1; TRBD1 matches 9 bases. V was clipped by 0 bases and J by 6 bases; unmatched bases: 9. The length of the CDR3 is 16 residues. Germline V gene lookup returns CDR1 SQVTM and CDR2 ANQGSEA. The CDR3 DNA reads TGCAGCGTTGAAGATCGGAGACAGGGGGATTTCAATGAGCAGTTCTTC. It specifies CSVEDRRQGDFNEQFF.

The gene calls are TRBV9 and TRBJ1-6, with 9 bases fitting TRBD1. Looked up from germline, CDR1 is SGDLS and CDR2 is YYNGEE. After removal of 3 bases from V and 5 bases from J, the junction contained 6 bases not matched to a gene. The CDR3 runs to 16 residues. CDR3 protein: CASSATGGGDNSPLHF. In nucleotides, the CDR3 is TGTGCCAGCAGCGCCACAGGGGGCGGAGATAATTCACCCCTCCACTTT.

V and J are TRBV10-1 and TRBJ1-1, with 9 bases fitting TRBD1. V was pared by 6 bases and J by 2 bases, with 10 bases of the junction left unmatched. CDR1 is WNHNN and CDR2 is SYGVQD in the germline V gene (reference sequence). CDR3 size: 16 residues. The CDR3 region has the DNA TGCGCCAGCAGGCGGAAAACAGGGGGCTTCAACACTGAAGCTTTCTTT. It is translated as CASRRKTGGFNTEAFF.

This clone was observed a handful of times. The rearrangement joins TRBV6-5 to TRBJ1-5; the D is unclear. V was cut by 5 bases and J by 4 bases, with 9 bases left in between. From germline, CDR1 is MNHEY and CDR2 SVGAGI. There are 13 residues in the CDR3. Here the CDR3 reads CASSRERNQPQHF. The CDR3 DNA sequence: TGTGCCAGCAGTCGGGAAAGAAATCAGCCCCAGCATTTT.

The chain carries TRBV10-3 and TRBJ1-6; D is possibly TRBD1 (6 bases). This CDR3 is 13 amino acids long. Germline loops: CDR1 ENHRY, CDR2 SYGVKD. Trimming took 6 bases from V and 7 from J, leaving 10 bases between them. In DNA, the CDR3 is TGTGCCATCAGGGACAGAAAAAATTCACCCCTCCACTTT. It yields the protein CAIRDRKNSPLHF.

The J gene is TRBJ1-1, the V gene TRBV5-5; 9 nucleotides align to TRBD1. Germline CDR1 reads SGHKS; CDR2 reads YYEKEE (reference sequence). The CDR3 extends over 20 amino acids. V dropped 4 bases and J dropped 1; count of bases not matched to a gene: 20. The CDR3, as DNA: TGTGCCAGCAGCCCGGGTTGGGACAGGGAGAGTTTTAACAGGAACACTGAAGCTTTCTTT. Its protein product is CASSPGWDRESFNRNTEAFF.

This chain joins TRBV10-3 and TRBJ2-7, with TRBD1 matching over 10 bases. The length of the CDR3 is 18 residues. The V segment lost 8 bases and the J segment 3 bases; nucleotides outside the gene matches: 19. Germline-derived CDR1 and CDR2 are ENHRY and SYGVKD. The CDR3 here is CAIAGPTGGAGVSYEQYF. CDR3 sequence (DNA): TGTGCCATCGCTGGTCCGACAGGGGGCGCGGGGGTTAGCTACGAGCAGTACTTC.

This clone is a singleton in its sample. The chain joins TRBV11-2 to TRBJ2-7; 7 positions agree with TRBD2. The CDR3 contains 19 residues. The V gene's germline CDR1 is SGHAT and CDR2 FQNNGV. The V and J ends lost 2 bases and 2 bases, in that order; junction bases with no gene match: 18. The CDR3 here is CASSLIRRTRGEGPYEQYF. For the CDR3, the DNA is TGTGCCAGCAGCTTAATTCGTCGAACCCGGGGGGAAGGACCCTACGAGCAGTACTTC.

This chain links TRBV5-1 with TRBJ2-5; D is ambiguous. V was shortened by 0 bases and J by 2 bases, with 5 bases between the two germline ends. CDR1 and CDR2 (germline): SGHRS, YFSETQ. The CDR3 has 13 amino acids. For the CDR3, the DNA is TGCGCCAGCAGCTTGGGCAGTCAAGAGACCCAGTACTTC. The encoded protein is CASSLGSQETQYF.

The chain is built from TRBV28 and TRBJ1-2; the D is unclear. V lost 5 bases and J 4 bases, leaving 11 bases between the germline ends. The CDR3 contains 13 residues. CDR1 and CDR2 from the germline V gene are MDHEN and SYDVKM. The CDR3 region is CASSTLEGYGYTF. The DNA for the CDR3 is TGTGCCAGCAGTACCTTGGAGGGCTATGGCTACACCTTC.

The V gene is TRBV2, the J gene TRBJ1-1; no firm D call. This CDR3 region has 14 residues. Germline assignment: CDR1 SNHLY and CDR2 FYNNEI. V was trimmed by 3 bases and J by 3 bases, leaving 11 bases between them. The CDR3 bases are TGTGCCAGCAGTGACCGAGAACTCTACACTGAAGCTTTCTTT. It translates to CASSDRELYTEAFF.

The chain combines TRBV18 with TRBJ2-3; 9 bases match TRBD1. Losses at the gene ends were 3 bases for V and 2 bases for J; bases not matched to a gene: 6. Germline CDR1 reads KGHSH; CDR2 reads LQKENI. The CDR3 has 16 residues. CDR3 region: CASSPRDRDLTDTQYF. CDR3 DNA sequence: TGTGCCAGCTCACCCCGGGACAGGGACCTCACAGATACGCAGTATTTT.

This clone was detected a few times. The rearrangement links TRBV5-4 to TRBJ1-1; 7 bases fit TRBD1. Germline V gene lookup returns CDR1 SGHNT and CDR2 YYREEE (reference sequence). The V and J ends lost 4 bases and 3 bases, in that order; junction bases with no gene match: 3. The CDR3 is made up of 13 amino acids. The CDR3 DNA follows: TGTGCCAGCAGCCGGGACAGCTACACTGAAGCTTTCTTT. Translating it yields CASSRDSYTEAFF.

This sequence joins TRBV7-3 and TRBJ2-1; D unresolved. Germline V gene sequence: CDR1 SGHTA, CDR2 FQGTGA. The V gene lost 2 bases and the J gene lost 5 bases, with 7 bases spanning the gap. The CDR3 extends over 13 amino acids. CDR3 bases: TGTGCCAGCAGCTTATTCACGGACAATGAGCAGTTCTTC. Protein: CASSLFTDNEQFF.

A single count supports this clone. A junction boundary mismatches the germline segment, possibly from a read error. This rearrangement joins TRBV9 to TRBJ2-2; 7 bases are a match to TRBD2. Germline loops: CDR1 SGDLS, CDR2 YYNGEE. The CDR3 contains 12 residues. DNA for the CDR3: TGTGCCACCAGCCGGGGGGCCGGGGAGCTGTTTTTT. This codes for CATSRGAGELFF.

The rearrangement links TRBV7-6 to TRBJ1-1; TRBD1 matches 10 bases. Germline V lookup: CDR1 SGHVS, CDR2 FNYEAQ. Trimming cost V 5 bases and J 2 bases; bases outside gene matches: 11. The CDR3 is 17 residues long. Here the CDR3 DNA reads TGTGCCAGCAGCCCGACAGGGGGCGTAATTAGCAACACTGAAGCTTTCTTT. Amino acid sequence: CASSPTGGVISNTEAFF.